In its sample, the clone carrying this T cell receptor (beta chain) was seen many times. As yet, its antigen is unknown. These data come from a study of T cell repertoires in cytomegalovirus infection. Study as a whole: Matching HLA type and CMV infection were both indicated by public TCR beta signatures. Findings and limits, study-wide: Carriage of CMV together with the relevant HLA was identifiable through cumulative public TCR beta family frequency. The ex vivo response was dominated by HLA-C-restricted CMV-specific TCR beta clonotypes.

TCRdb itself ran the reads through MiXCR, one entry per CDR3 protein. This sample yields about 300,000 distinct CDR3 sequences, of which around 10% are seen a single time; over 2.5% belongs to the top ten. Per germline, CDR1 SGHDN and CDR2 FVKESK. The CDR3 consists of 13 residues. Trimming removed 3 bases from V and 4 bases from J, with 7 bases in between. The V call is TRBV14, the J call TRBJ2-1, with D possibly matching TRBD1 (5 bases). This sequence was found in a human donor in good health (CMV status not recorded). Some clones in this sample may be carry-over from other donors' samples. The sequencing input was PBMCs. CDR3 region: CASSQDNYNEQFF. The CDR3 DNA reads TGTGCCAGCAGCCAGGACAATTACAATGAGCAGTTCTTC.